This entry features one TCR beta chain sequence. The data were obtained in a study of Ad26.COV2.S vaccination and SARS-CoV-2 variants. The CDR3 extends over 16 amino acids. V was clipped by 5 bases and J by 0 bases, with 15 bases between them. The germline gives CDR1 MGHRA, CDR2 YSYEKL. Indicated treatment: around 19 received Ad26.COV2.S at low or high dose, single or two shots; 5 received placebo; per-sample allocation not given. Collection of the samples took place on day 63 after the first injection of vaccine or placebo. Generated by immunoSEQ multiplex PCR, the TCRdb table keeps only in-frame clones and is missing some. The sample lists some 350,000 clones, 70% to 90% occurring once.

This clonotype was obtained from a person between 18 and 60 years old who received the Ad26.COV2.S COVID-19 vaccine or a placebo. This specimen consisted of peripheral blood, obtained in a trial of Ad26.COV2.S vaccine versus placebo. This sequence joins TRBV4-1 and TRBJ2-3; D possibly matches TRBD1 or TRBD2 (5 bases each). For the CDR3, the DNA is TGCGCCAGCAGCGGGGACGGGTTTACTAGCACAGATACGCAGTATTTT. Its translation is CASSGDGFTSTDTQYF.